The rows below give T cell receptor beta chains drawn from one sample of a study of cytomegalovirus exposure and HLA in healthy donors. Assay used: immunoSEQ multiplex PCR; TCRdb lists only in-frame clones, some missing. In the table there are roughly 170,000 clones, roughly 84% of which are singletons. Sequenced material: PBMCs. The source is a woman younger than 35 in good health and CMV-seropositive. Each CDR3 is given with its conserved first and last residue. Each record gives: clone size, V gene, D gene, J gene, CDR3 DNA, CDR3 protein. The D gene is left open where the match is weak. Size is stated for part of the rows, as once, few or many counts, or as a class when the clone is expanded.

NA	TRBV25-1	TRBD2	TRBJ2-1	TGTGCCAGCACGGTCGGGGGGGCCAGGAATGAGCAGTTCTTC	CASTVGGARNEQFF
NA	TRBV9	TRBD1	TRBJ2-4	TGTGCCAGCAGCCCCCGACAGGGGAGAGATGGCATTCAGTACTTC	CASSPRQGRDGIQYF
NA	TRBV10-1	NA	TRBJ1-6	TGCGCCAGCAGTGATGGGGGGTCCTATAATTCACCCCTCCACTTT	CASSDGGSYNSPLHF
NA	TRBV7-3	NA	TRBJ2-1	TGTGCCAGCAGCTCACTCCGACAGGATGAGCAGTTCTTC	CASSSLRQDEQFF
NA	TRBV6-1	NA	TRBJ2-1	TGTGCCAGCAGTTATGCCGGGACTTCCAATGAGCAGTTCTTC	CASSYAGTSNEQFF
NA	TRBV10-1	NA	TRBJ2-7	TGCGCCAGCAGTGATGGAGGAGGGCCCAACGAGCAGTACTTC	CASSDGGGPNEQYF
NA	TRBV27	NA	TRBJ1-5	TGTGCCAGCAGTCCAGGGATGAGCAATCAGCCCCAGCATTTT	CASSPGMSNQPQHF
once	TRBV6-1	NA	TRBJ1-2	TGTGCCAGCAGTGGACAGATCGATTATGGCTACACCTTC	CASSGQIDYGYTF
NA	TRBV2	TRBD1	TRBJ1-4	TGTGCCAGCAGTTCGGGACAGATTAATGAAAAACTGTTTTTT	CASSSGQINEKLFF
NA	TRBV9	TRBD1	TRBJ1-2	TGTGCCAGCAGCGTAGGAGACAGGGGGTCGCGGTATGGCTACACCTTC	CASSVGDRGSRYGYTF
NA	TRBV6-4	TRBD1	TRBJ1-1	TGTGCCAGCAGGAGGGACAGGTGGAACACTGAAGCTTTCTTT	CASRRDRWNTEAFF
NA	TRBV5-1	NA	TRBJ2-5	TGCGCCAGCAGCTTGTGGCCCCTGGAGGAGACCCAGTACTTC	CASSLWPLEETQYF
NA	TRBV11-2	TRBD1	TRBJ1-2	TGTGCCAGCAGCCGAGGGACAGGCACTAACTATGGCTACACCTTC	CASSRGTGTNYGYTF
NA	TRBV19	TRBD1	TRBJ2-7	TGTGCCACTTCGGGGACAGCCTACGAGCAGTACTTC	CATSGTAYEQYF